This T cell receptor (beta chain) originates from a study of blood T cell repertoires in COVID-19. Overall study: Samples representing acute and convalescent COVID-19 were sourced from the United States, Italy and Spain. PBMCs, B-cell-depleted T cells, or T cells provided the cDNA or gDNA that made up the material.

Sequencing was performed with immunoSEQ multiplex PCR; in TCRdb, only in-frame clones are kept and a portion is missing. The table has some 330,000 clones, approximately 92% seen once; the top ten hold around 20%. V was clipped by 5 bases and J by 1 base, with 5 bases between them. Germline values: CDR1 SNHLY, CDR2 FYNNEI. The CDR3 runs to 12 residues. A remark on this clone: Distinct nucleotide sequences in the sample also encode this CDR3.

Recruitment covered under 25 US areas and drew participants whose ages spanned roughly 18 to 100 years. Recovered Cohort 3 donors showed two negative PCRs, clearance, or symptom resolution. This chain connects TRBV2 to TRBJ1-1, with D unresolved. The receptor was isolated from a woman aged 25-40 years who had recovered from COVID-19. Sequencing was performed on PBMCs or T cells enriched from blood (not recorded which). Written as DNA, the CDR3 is TGTGCCAGCAGTTCAGGGAACACTGAAGCTTTCTTT. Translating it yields CASSSGNTEAFF.